This T cell receptor (beta chain) was sequenced during a study of blood T cell repertoires in COVID-19. The table came from immunoSEQ multiplex PCR; TCRdb's copy has only in-frame clones and leaves some out. The sample includes about 210,000 clones, roughly four fifths seen only once; the top ten take around 12%. The CDR3 totals 15 residues. The junction had 7 bases not matched to a gene; V was cut back by 6 bases and J by 1 base. CDR1 and CDR2 from the germline V gene are SNHLY and FYNNEI. The chain combines TRBV2 with TRBJ1-2; 8 bases line up with TRBD1. The clonotype comes from a woman in her thirties or forties with acute or convalescent COVID-19. Sequencing was performed on peripheral blood. DNA for the CDR3: TGTGCCAGCAGGCTGGACAGGGCGATTAACTATGGCTACACCTTC. Protein sequence: CASRLDRAINYGYTF.